One sample yielded the 6 T cell receptor beta chains listed below, sequenced in a study of blood T cell repertoires in COVID-19. Method: immunoSEQ multiplex PCR; TCRdb's copy keeps in-frame clones and lacks some. In the table there are under 200,000 clones, approximately 91% of which are singletons. Sequenced material: PBMCs or T cells enriched from blood (not recorded which). The receptors derive from a woman under 30 who had recovered from COVID-19.

This clone was observed a handful of times. The chain has TRBV6-2 or TRBV6-3 and TRBJ2-5, with D possibly TRBD1 on 5 matching bases. CDR1 is MNHEY and CDR2 is SVGEGT in the germline V gene. The V gene lost 5 bases and the J gene lost 9 bases, with 13 bases spanning the gap. The CDR3 totals 12 residues. This CDR3 reads CASSQTVGAQYF. The CDR3 DNA reads as TGTGCCAGCAGTCAGACGGTAGGGGCCCAGTACTTC.

This clone was seen only a few times. This sequence joins TRBV7-9 and TRBJ2-7, with D uncertain. Trimming took off 1 base at V and 3 bases at J, with 4 bases between the two ends. The CDR3 has 12 amino acids. CDR1 and CDR2 (germline): SEHNR, FQNEAQ (reference sequence). The CDR3 DNA reads TGTGCCAGCAGCTTAGTCGGCTACGAGCAGTACTTC. Translated, it gives CASSLVGYEQYF.

The chain joins TRBV2 to TRBJ2-7; 7 nucleotides align to TRBD1. J was trimmed by 3 bases and V by 3 bases; bases with no gene match: 11. Germline V CDR1 and CDR2: SNHLY, FYNNEI. This CDR3 has 16 amino acids. This chain's CDR3 is CASSEPLQGYDYEQYF. CDR3 bases: TGTGCCAGCAGTGAGCCTTTACAGGGGTACGACTACGAGCAGTACTTC.

The gene calls are TRBV4-1 and TRBJ2-3; possibly TRBD2 for D (5 bases). The V end was cut by 1 base, the J end by 2 bases, with 16 bases between. The CDR3 has 17 amino acids. Germline V gene sequence: CDR1 MGHRA, CDR2 YSYEKL. In DNA form, the CDR3 reads TGCGCCAGCAGCCAAGGACGCTTGGACTCCTACACAGATACGCAGTATTTT. Amino acids: CASSQGRLDSYTDTQYF.

This clone was seen only a few times. The chain's CDR3 is CASSLGPYQGGSQPQHF. CDR3 nucleotide sequence: TGTGCCAGCAGCTTAGGCCCTTATCAGGGAGGGAGCCAGCCCCAGCATTTT. The V and J genes are TRBV7-6 and TRBJ1-5; tentative D call: TRBD1 (5 bases). The CDR3 is made up of 17 amino acids. Germline V gene lookup returns CDR1 SGHVS and CDR2 FNYEAQ. Trimming cost V 1 base and J 7 bases, with 20 bases left between them.

The chain uses TRBV19 and TRBJ2-5; tentatively, D is TRBD2 (6 bases). Germline assignment: CDR1 LNHDA and CDR2 SQIVND (reference sequence). Trimming took 7 bases from V and 4 from J, leaving 7 bases between them. The CDR3 covers 11 residues. CDR3 protein: CASMGGETQYF. CDR3 sequence (DNA): TGTGCCAGTATGGGGGGAGAGACCCAGTACTTC.